This T cell receptor (beta chain) was found in a study of regulatory T cells in long-lasting Graves disease. Details on this clonotype: The antigen is undetermined.

Study results and limitations: Persistent patients had more shared public clonotypes (2,741) than new patients (about 920). Persistent disease showed a preference for TRBV28, TRBJ1-2 and TRBJ2-5.

Time point here: newly diagnosed GD, antithyroid drugs for less than 3 months. Following extraction of RNA from PBMCs, that RNA was used to make the TCR library. A peripheral blood sample, roughly 9 milliliters in volume, was drawn into EDTA tubes. Construction of the TCR beta libraries employed iRepertoire HTBI primers in conjunction with Arm-PCR of CDR3 regions. TCRdb re-called the multiplex PCR reads through MiXCR, storing one row per CDR3 protein. The sample carries over 350,000 distinct CDR3 sequences, about 15% recorded once. V gave up 2 bases and J gave up 2 bases, with 14 bases separating them. Germline V lookup: CDR1 SGHRS, CDR2 YFSETQ. The CDR3 is made up of 16 amino acids. The sample was also linked to a second study, of T cells in Graves' hyperthyroidism and ophthalmopathy.

This receptor was identified in a woman aged 50 to 60 with Graves disease. The chain links TRBV5-1 to TRBJ2-1; D ambiguous. Source: peripheral blood mononuclear cells (PBMCs), taken at new diagnosis, from a patient treated with antithyroid drugs. DNA of the CDR3: TGCGCCAGCAGCTTAGAGCCGGACGGTACCTACAATGAGCAGTTCTTC. This encodes CASSLEPDGTYNEQFF.